This TCR beta chain was documented in a study of vaccination effects on CD4 cells after COVID-19. Study overall: A median of 72 days separated the second dose and sampling.

Libraries were prepared by immunoSEQ multiplex PCR; TCRdb keeps only in-frame clonotypes and omits some of them. The sample lists roughly 59,000 clones; 60% to 80% were seen once. The V gene lost 3 bases and the J gene lost 8 bases, with 22 bases spanning the gap. Germline V CDR1 and CDR2: MNHEY, SVGAGI. This CDR3 spans 16 amino acids. This clone turned up a few times. The antigen remains undetermined. Within the ViraFEST assay, antigen-specific CD4+ T cells underwent expansion with viral peptide pools prior to sequencing. When around nine days of culture had elapsed, CD4+ T cells were isolated. The cohort was immunized with two doses of either the BNT162b2 or mRNA-1273 vaccine. The study found no prior SARS-CoV-2 infection in the vaccine recipients, who tested negative for nucleocapsid antibodies. Researchers swapped half the medium for IL-2 medium on both days 3 and 7.

The chain joins TRBV6-5 to TRBJ1-1, with D possibly matching TRBD1 (6 bases). The source is a human donor who received a COVID-19 vaccine. The sample here was CD4+ T cells from PBMCs cultured with HCoV-OC43 spike peptides, taken after COVID-19 vaccination. Subset: HCoV-OC43 spike overlapping peptide pool stimulation. The DNA of the CDR3 is TGTGCCAGCAGTTATTTTCCGTACAGGGCCGAAGGAGAAGCTTTCTTT. Its translation is CASSYFPYRAEGEAFF.